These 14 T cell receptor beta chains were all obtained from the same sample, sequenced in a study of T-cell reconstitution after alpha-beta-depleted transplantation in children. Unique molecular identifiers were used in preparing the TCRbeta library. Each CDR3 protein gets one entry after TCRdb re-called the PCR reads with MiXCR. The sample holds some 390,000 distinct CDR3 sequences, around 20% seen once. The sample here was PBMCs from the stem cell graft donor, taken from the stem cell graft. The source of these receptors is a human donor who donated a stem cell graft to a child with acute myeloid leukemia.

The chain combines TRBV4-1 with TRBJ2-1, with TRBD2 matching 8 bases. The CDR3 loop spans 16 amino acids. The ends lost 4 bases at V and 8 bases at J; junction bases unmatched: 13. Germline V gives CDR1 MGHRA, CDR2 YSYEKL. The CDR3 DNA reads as TGCGCCAGCAGCCTCGGCAGGACTAGCTCGAGTCATGAGCAGTTCTTC. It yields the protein CASSLGRTSSSHEQFF.

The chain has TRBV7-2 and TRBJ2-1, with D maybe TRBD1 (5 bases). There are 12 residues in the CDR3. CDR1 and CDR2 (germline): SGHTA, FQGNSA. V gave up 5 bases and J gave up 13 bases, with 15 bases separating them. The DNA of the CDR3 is TGTGCCAGCAGCCTGGGGCAGGGTGGTCAGTTCTTC. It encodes CASSLGQGGQFF.

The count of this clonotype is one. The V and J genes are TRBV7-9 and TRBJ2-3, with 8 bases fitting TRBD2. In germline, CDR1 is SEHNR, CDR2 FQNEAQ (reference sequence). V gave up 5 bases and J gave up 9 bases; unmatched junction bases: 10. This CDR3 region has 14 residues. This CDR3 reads CASSRPGTSATQYF. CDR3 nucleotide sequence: TGTGCCAGCAGCCGTCCCGGGACTAGTGCGACGCAGTATTTT.

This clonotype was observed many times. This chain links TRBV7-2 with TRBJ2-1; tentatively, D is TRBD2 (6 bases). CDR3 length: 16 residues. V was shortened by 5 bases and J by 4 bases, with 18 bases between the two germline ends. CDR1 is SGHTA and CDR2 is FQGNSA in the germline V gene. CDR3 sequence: CASSPRQLAPYNEQFF. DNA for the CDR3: TGTGCCAGCAGCCCAAGACAGCTAGCGCCGTACAATGAGCAGTTCTTC.

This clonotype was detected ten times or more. CDR3 DNA: TGCAGTGCTCAGCTAGCGGGAGATATGAATGAGCAGTTCTTC. It specifies CSAQLAGDMNEQFF. The genes are TRBV20-1 and TRBJ2-1; TRBD2 matches at 10 bases. V lost 5 bases to trimming and J lost 7 bases; unmatched junction nucleotides: 8. The CDR3 totals 14 residues. Germline lookup yields CDR1 DFQATT and CDR2 SNEGSKA (reference sequence).

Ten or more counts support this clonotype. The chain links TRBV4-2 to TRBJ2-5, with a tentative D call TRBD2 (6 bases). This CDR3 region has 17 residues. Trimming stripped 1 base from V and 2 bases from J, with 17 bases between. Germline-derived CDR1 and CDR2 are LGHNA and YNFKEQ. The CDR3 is CASSQGVSAGRQETQYF. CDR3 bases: TGTGCCAGCAGCCAAGGAGTGAGTGCGGGGAGGCAAGAGACCCAGTACTTC.

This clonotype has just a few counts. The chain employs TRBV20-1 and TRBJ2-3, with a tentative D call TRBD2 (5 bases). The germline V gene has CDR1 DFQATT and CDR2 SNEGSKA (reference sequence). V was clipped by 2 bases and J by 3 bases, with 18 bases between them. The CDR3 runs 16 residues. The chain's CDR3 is CSARTYRGPKTDTQYF. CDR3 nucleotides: TGCAGTGCTAGAACGTATCGAGGGCCGAAGACAGATACGCAGTATTTT.

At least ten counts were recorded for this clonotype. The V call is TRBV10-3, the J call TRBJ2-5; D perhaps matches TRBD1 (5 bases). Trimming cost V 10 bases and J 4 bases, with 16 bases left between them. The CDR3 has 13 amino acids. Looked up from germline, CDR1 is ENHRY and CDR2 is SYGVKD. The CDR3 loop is CATRTSVGETQYF. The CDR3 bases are TGTGCCACCAGGACAAGCGTGGGAGAGACCCAGTACTTC.

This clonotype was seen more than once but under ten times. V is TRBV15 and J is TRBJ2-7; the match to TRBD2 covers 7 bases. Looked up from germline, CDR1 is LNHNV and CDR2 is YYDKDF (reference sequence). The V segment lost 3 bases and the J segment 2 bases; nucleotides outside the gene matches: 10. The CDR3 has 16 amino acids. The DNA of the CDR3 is TGTGCCACCAGCAGGCCGCCTAGCGGAAGTACCTACGAGCAGTACTTC. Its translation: CATSRPPSGSTYEQYF.

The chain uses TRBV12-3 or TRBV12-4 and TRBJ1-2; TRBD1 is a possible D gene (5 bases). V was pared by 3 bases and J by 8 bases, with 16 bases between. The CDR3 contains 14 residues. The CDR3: CASSFGSAQGGYTF. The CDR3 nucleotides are TGTGCCAGCAGTTTTGGGTCCGCCCAGGGAGGCTACACCTTC.

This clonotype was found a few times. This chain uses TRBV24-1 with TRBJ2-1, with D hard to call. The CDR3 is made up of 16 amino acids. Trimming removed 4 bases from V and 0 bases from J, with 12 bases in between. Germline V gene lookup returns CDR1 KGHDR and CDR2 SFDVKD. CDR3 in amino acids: CATSDKARNSYNEQFF. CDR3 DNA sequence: TGTGCCACCAGTGACAAAGCCCGCAACTCCTACAATGAGCAGTTCTTC.

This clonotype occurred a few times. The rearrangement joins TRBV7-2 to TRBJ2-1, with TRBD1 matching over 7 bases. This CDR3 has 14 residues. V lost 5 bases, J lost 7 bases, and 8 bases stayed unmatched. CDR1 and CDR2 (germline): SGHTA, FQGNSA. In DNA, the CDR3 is TGTGCCAGCAGCGACAGGGTCTGGACGAATGAGCAGTTCTTC. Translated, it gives CASSDRVWTNEQFF.

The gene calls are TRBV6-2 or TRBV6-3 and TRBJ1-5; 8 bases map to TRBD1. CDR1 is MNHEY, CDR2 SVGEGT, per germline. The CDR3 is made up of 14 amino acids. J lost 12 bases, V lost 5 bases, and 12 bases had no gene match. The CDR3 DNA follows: TGTGCCAGCAGTCCCGCGACAGGGGAGTTGCGCCAGCATTTT. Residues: CASSPATGELRQHF.

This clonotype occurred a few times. The CDR3, as DNA: TGTGCCAGCAGCCCCCGGGCAGGGGCGGCGATCAGCTCCTACAATGAGCAGTTCTTC. Amino acids: CASSPRAGAAISSYNEQFF. This sequence joins TRBV11-1 and TRBJ2-1, with a weak D call TRBD1 (6 bases). The CDR3 runs to 19 residues. From germline, CDR1 is SGHAT and CDR2 FQDESV (reference sequence). V was cut by 5 bases and J by 0 bases, with 23 bases left in between.